This T cell receptor (beta chain) comes out of a study of T cell responses to AZD1222 COVID-19 vaccine. The data were produced by immunoSEQ multiplex PCR, yet TCRdb's version contains in-frame clones alone and is incomplete. The sample contains around 130,000 clones, 89% of which appear only once. Whole-study findings and limits: Increased Spike-specific TCR breadth and depth were observed after two AZD1222 doses. No repertoire was sampled before or during the peak T cell response, only after it.

With regard to this clone: Its target is not known.

Sequences were derived from peripheral blood, sampled 28 days after the second AZD1222 dose. The receptor was isolated from an adult who received the AZD1222 COVID-19 vaccine.

The CDR3 is CASSISFEPTDTQYF. CDR3 DNA: TGTGCCAGTAGTATAAGTTTCGAGCCTACAGATACGCAGTATTTT. The V gene is TRBV19, the J gene TRBJ2-3; D call uncertain. The germline V gene encodes CDR1 LNHDA and CDR2 SQIVND (reference sequence). There are 15 residues in the CDR3. V lost 2 bases and J 3 bases, leaving 12 bases between the germline ends.